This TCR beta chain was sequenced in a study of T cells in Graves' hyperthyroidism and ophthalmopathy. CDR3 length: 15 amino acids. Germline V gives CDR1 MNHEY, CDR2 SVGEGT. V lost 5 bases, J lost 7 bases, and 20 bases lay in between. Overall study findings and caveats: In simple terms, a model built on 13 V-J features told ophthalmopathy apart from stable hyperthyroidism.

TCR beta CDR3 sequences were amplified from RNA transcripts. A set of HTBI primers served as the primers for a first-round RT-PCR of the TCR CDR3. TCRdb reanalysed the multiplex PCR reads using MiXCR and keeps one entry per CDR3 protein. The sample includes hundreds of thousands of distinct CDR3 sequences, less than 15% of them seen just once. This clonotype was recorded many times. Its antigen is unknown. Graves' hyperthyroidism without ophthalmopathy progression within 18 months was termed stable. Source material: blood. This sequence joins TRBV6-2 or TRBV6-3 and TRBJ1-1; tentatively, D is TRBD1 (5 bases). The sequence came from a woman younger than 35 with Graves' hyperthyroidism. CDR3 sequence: CASSPLKAGRGEAFF. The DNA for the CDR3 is TGTGCCAGCAGTCCCCTCAAAGCGGGGAGGGGTGAAGCTTTCTTT.